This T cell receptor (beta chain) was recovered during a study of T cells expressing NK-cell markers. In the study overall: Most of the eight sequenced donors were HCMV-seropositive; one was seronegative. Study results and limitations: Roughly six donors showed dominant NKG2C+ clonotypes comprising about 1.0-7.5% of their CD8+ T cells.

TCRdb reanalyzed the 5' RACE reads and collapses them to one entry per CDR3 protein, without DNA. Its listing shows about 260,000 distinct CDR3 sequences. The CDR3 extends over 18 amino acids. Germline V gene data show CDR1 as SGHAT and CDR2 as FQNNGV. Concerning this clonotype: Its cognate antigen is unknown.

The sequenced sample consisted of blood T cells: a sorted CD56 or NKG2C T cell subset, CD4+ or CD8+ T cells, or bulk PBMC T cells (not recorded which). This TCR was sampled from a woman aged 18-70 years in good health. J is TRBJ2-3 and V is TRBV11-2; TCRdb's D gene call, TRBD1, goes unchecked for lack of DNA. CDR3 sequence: CASSLDTTRAVSGDTQYF.